One sample yielded the 26 T cell receptor beta chains listed below, sequenced in a study of CD8+ T cells in alopecia areata. Extracted from the samples, RNA was reverse transcribed into cDNA to serve as the sequencing template. Data came from immunoSEQ multiplex PCR; TCRdb stores just in-frame clones and leaves some out. The repertoire holds about 140,000 clones, with roughly 82% as singletons. This sample's treatment: oral pan-JAK inhibitor, 5-10 mg twice daily. The sequencing here drew on CD8+ T cells sorted from blood, taken at week 4, from a patient treated with tofacitinib. All receptors come from a human donor with alopecia areata.

The rearrangement joins TRBV6-5 to TRBJ1-5; D is undetermined. Trimming shortened V by 0 bases and J by 6 bases, and 9 bases separated the two germline ends. The V gene's germline CDR1 is MNHEY and CDR2 SVGAGI. The CDR3 totals 14 residues. The CDR3: CASSYSSGIQPQHF. The CDR3 nucleotides are TGTGCCAGCAGTTACTCTTCTGGGATTCAGCCCCAGCATTTT.

The J gene is TRBJ2-1, the V gene TRBV30; 7 bases align to TRBD2. The CDR3 loop spans 14 amino acids. Germline V gene sequence: CDR1 GTSNPN, CDR2 SVGIG (reference sequence). The trim removed 1 base at V and 7 bases at J, leaving 7 bases unmatched. CDR3 coding DNA: TGTGCCTGGAGTGGGACTAGGATCGAAAATGAGCAGTTCTTC. Residues: CAWSGTRIENEQFF. Full variable domain (outside the CDR3, taken from reference TRBV30 and TRBJ2-1): SQTIHQWPATLVQPVGSPLSLECTVEGTSNPNLYWYRQAAGRGLQLLFYSVGIGQISSEVPQNLSASRPQDRQFILSSKKLLLSDSGFYLCAWSGTRIENEQFFGPGTRLTVL.

The rearrangement uses TRBV7-2 and TRBJ2-2, with D uncertain. V was shortened by 0 bases and J by 4 bases, with 6 bases between the two germline ends. The CDR3 is 14 amino acids. CDR1 and CDR2 (germline): SGHTA, FQGNSA. The DNA for the CDR3 is TGTGCCAGCAGCTTAGCGCTGGGCACCGGGGAGCTGTTTTTT. It codes for CASSLALGTGELFF.

V and J are TRBV29-1 and TRBJ1-1, with TRBD1 matching over 7 bases. J was trimmed by 0 bases and V by 4 bases; bases with no gene match: 5. The CDR3 sequence is 14 residues long. Per the germline V gene, CDR1 is SQVTM and CDR2 is ANQGSEA. The CDR3 spells CSVGGTEVNTEAFF. The CDR3 nucleotides are TGCAGCGTTGGAGGGACAGAAGTGAACACTGAAGCTTTCTTT.

The rearrangement joins TRBV29-1 to TRBJ2-3; a weak D match, TRBD2 (6 bases). CDR1 SQVTM and CDR2 ANQGSEA come from the germline V gene. The CDR3 contains 13 residues. Trimming shortened V by 4 bases and J by 9 bases, and 17 bases separated the two germline ends. Written as DNA, the CDR3 is TGCAGCGTTGGCGACTTAGTCGGGAGAACGCAGTATTTT. Protein sequence: CSVGDLVGRTQYF.

The V gene is TRBV15, the J gene TRBJ2-7; TRBD1 aligns across 7 bases. This CDR3 has 17 amino acids. Per the germline V gene, CDR1 is LNHNV and CDR2 is YYDKDF (reference sequence). V trimming: 0 bases; J trimming: 5 bases; junction bases outside the gene matches: 13. The CDR3 reads CATSRDASRGRFNEQYF. The CDR3 DNA reads as TGTGCCACCAGCAGAGACGCGAGTAGGGGGCGCTTCAACGAGCAGTACTTC.

The chain recombines TRBV5-1 with TRBJ2-3; 13 bases fit TRBD2. Germline V CDR1 and CDR2: SGHRS, YFSETQ. J gave up 3 bases and V 7 bases, and 8 bases lay outside the gene matches. The length of the CDR3 is 16 residues. The CDR3 nucleotides read TGCGCCAGCGCGGGGGGACTAGCGGGGAGGACAGATACGCAGTATTTT. It translates to CASAGGLAGRTDTQYF.

The count of this clone is one. The chain employs TRBV7-2 and TRBJ1-5, with a tentative D call TRBD1 (5 bases). This CDR3 is 14 amino acids long. The V gene lost 4 bases and the J gene lost 2 bases, with 9 bases spanning the gap. CDR1 and CDR2 (germline): SGHTA, FQGNSA. The CDR3 DNA is TGTGCCAGCAGCTCCGGGGCTGGCAATCAGCCCCAGCATTTT. Translating gives CASSSGAGNQPQHF.

The gene calls are TRBV4-3 and TRBJ2-1; 8 positions match TRBD2. Trimming cost V 0 bases and J 7 bases; bases outside gene matches: 11. CDR3 length equals 17 residues. Germline V gene data show CDR1 as LGHNA and CDR2 as YSLEER. The CDR3 bases are TGCGCCAGCAGCCAAGATCTGGTGGTAGCGGGGTTAAATGAGCAGTTCTTC. Translated: CASSQDLVVAGLNEQFF.

This rearrangement joins TRBV15 to TRBJ1-4; TRBD1 matches 8 bases. The CDR3 sequence is 14 residues long. Germline V gene lookup returns CDR1 LNHNV and CDR2 YYDKDF (reference sequence). V was clipped by 3 bases and J by 7 bases; unmatched bases: 4. CDR3 DNA: TGTGCCACCAGCAGCGGACAGGGCTTTGAAAAACTGTTTTTT. Translating it yields CATSSGQGFEKLFF.

The rearrangement joins TRBV7-9 to TRBJ2-5; 10 nucleotides agree with TRBD2. CDR3 length: 15 amino acids. Germline V CDR1 and CDR2: SEHNR, FQNEAQ (reference sequence). The ends lost 5 bases at V and 5 bases at J; junction bases unmatched: 8. In DNA form, the CDR3 reads TGTGCCAGCAGCCGAGAGCGGGGGGGCCAGGAGACCCAGTACTTC. As protein: CASSRERGGQETQYF.

The chain links TRBV29-1 to TRBJ2-7; D gene ambiguous. V was trimmed by 5 bases and J by 2 bases, leaving 13 bases between them. Germline loops: CDR1 SQVTM, CDR2 ANQGSEA. CDR3 length: 13 residues. The CDR3 sequence is CSVLPDGTYEQYF. CDR3 DNA: TGCAGCGTTCTCCCGGACGGCACCTACGAGCAGTACTTC.

This clone was seen ten or more times. The chain has TRBV10-2 and TRBJ2-5; 11 nucleotides line up with TRBD2. The J segment lost 2 bases and the V segment lost 10 bases, leaving 9 bases of the junction unmatched. Germline CDR1 reads WSHSY; CDR2 reads SAAADI. There are 15 residues in the CDR3. This chain's CDR3 is CATDYSGGAQETQYF. The CDR3 region has the DNA TGCGCCACCGACTATAGCGGGGGGGCTCAAGAGACCCAGTACTTC.

The CDR3 here is CAWSVGAGQADEQFF. The DNA for the CDR3 is TGTGCCTGGAGTGTGGGCGCGGGCCAGGCGGATGAGCAGTTCTTC. The rearrangement links TRBV30 to TRBJ2-1, with D possibly being TRBD2 (5 bases). The V and J ends lost 0 bases and 8 bases respectively, with 17 bases between them. Germline V lookup: CDR1 GTSNPN, CDR2 SVGIG (reference sequence). The CDR3 length is 15 residues.

The chain couples TRBV12-5 to TRBJ2-1; weak D call: TRBD1 (5 bases). This CDR3 is built from 14 residues. The germline V gene encodes CDR1 LGHNT and CDR2 FRNRAP. CDR3: CATIGDARYNEQFF. The CDR3 coding sequence is TGTGCAACGATAGGGGATGCTCGGTACAATGAGCAGTTCTTC.

This chain connects TRBV7-9 to TRBJ1-1, with D possibly being TRBD1 (5 bases). Germline lookup yields CDR1 SEHNR and CDR2 FQNEAQ (reference sequence). CDR3 length: 12 amino acids. With 2 bases removed from V and 8 bases from J, the gap between germline ends came to 9 bases. CDR3 in DNA: TGTGCCAGCAGCTTATTAGGGGAAGAAGCTTTCTTT. Translating it yields CASSLLGEEAFF.

V and J are TRBV4-1 and TRBJ2-7; TRBD1 might be the D (6 bases). Looked up from germline, CDR1 is MGHRA and CDR2 is YSYEKL. This CDR3 comprises 18 residues. V was trimmed by 0 bases and J by 0 bases, leaving 18 bases between them. CDR3 coding DNA: TGCGCCAGCAGCCAAGAGGTGTCGGGACACAGCCTCTCCTACGAGCAGTACTTC. Translating gives CASSQEVSGHSLSYEQYF.

The chain carries TRBV13 and TRBJ2-3; D gene ambiguous. V lost 5 bases, J lost 5 bases, and 26 bases lay in between. The CDR3 contains 18 residues. Germline assignment: CDR1 PRHDT and CDR2 FYEKMQ (reference sequence). The CDR3 DNA reads TGTGCCAGCAGCCCGGACGCATGGTCAAAAGGGAAAGGAGATACGCAGTATTTT. It yields the protein CASSPDAWSKGKGDTQYF.

The genes are TRBV7-3 and TRBJ2-3; 11 nucleotides agree with TRBD2. Germline V CDR1 and CDR2: SGHTA, FQGTGA. There are 16 residues in the CDR3. V gave up 5 bases and J gave up 1 base; unmatched junction bases: 5. Here the CDR3 reads CASSAQLAGGTDTQYF. As DNA, the CDR3 is TGTGCCAGCAGCGCCCAACTAGCGGGGGGCACAGATACGCAGTATTTT.

This clone appeared a few times. The chain employs TRBV7-9 and TRBJ2-1; D unclear. Germline CDR1 SEHNR, CDR2 FQNEAQ (reference sequence). This CDR3 comprises 11 residues. V lost 5 bases, J lost 5 bases, and 4 bases lay in between. CDR3 residues: CASSPHNEQFF. In DNA form, the CDR3 reads TGTGCCAGCAGCCCACACAATGAGCAGTTCTTC.

This chain joins TRBV7-8 and TRBJ2-7, with D unclear. Germline values: CDR1 SGHVS, CDR2 FQNEAQ. Between the trimmed V and J ends, which lost 3 bases and 0 bases, there was a span of 12 bases. CDR3 size: 15 residues. The CDR3 sequence is CASSFAFGVSYEQYF. CDR3 sequence (DNA): TGTGCCAGCAGCTTTGCCTTCGGCGTCTCCTACGAGCAGTACTTC.

Concerning this clone itself: Other DNA sequences from this sample encode an identical CDR3 as well. The chain recombines TRBV4-3 with TRBJ2-5, with a possible D match to TRBD2 (5 bases). This CDR3 contains 15 residues. V lost 0 bases to trimming and J lost 5 bases, with 13 bases between them. The V gene's germline CDR1 is LGHNA and CDR2 YSLEER. CDR3 coding DNA: TGCGCCAGCAGCCAAGATATAGGAGGCGCGGAGACCCAGTACTTC. Protein: CASSQDIGGAETQYF.

CDR3 DNA sequence: TGTGCCAGCAGCTTAGGGACCAGAAATGAGCAGTTCTTC. Amino acids: CASSLGTRNEQFF. This chain joins TRBV7-6 and TRBJ2-1; D gene ambiguous. Trimming left V 1 base short and J 7 bases short, with 8 bases between. The CDR3 is made up of 13 amino acids. Per germline, CDR1 SGHVS and CDR2 FNYEAQ.

This chain links TRBV19 with TRBJ2-1, with 8 bases that match TRBD2. This CDR3 has 14 residues. The trim removed 5 bases at V and 4 bases at J, leaving 4 bases unmatched. Germline V gene data show CDR1 as LNHDA and CDR2 as SQIVND (reference sequence). The CDR3 nucleotides read TGTGCCAGTAGTCTCGGGGGGGGATACAATGAGCAGTTCTTC. Protein sequence: CASSLGGGYNEQFF.

The rearrangement links TRBV23-1 to TRBJ2-7; either TRBD1 or TRBD2 may fit D (5 bases each). TRBV23-1 is treated as an ORF (open reading frame) with a function not yet certain. CDR3 length: 17 residues. V lost 7 bases to trimming and J lost 0 bases, with 22 bases between them. The CDR3 loop reads CASTRAPTGRSSYEQYF. Written as DNA, the CDR3 is TGCGCCAGCACCCGGGCTCCAACGGGACGGAGCTCCTACGAGCAGTACTTC.

The chain links TRBV4-1 to TRBJ2-2; no clear D. Germline V lookup: CDR1 MGHRA, CDR2 YSYEKL. The CDR3 totals 17 residues. Trimming removed 1 base at V and 4 bases at J, with 16 bases between. For the CDR3, the DNA is TGCGCCAGCAGCCAAGTCTTGGGTAATCTATTCACCGGGGAGCTGTTTTTT. Amino acids: CASSQVLGNLFTGELFF.